This T cell receptor beta chain appears in the sequencing data of a study of blood T cell repertoires in COVID-19. The overall study: From the United States, Italy and Spain came samples of acute and convalescent COVID-19.

Original methodology: By means of reference gene primer amplification, nucleated cell counts were estimated. TCRdb's table, derived via immunoSEQ multiplex PCR, lists solely in-frame clones and lacks some. That table gives V, J and clone size, and the DNA gave D and trimming. The data show roughly 70,000 clones, about 88% seen once. Input material: peripheral blood. The receptor's source is a man between 65 and 85 years old with acute or convalescent COVID-19.

CDR3 sequence reads: CASSLDRVDTGELFF. The CDR3 DNA sequence: TGCGCCAGCAGCTTGGACAGGGTCGACACCGGGGAGCTGTTTTTT. V and J are TRBV5-1 and TRBJ2-2; TRBD1 is a possible D gene (6 bases). Deletions cut 0 bases from V and 3 bases from J, with 9 bases between. Germline CDR1 and CDR2: SGHRS and YFSETQ. This CDR3 is 15 amino acids long.